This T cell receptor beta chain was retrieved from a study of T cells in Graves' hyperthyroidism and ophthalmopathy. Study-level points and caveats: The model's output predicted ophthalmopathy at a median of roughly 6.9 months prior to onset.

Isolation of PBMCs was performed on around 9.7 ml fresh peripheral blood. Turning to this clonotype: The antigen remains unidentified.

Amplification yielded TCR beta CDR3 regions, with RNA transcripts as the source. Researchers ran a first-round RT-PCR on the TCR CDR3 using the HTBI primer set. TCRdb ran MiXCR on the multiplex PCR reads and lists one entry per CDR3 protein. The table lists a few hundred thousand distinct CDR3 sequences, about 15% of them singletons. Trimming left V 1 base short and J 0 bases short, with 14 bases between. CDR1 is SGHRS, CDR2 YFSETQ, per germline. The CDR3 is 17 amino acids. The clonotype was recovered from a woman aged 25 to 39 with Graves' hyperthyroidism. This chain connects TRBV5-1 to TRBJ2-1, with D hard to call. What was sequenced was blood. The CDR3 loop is CASSLNLAQSSYNEQFF. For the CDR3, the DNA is TGCGCCAGCAGCTTGAATTTGGCGCAAAGCTCCTACAATGAGCAGTTCTTC.